These T cell receptor beta chains were read from a single sample in a study of blood T cell repertoires in COVID-19. The method was immunoSEQ multiplex PCR; TCRdb's version includes in-frame clones alone and lacks a portion of them. The data contain 45,000 to 75,000 clones, 80% to 90% of them singletons. Sequencing was done on a sample of peripheral blood. The source is a man aged 60 to 69 with acute or convalescent COVID-19. Both conserved end residues are part of each CDR3. A D gene is named only where the DNA matches it firmly. Clone size is not always given. Where it is, it says once, few, many or a class for expanded clones.

>TRBV19|TRBJ1-5|-|-
TGTGCCAGTAGTAGTCCTGACAGTCCCCTGGAGCATTTT
CASSSPDSPLEHF
>TRBV4-1|TRBJ2-3|-|-
TGCGCCAGCAGCCAAGAAATACGGGGGGATACGCAGTATTTT
CASSQEIRGDTQYF
>TRBV28|TRBJ1-4|-|-
TGTGCCAGCAGTCCGGGGGGTGCAACTAATGAAAAACTGTTTTTT
CASSPGGATNEKLFF
>TRBV19|TRBJ1-5|-|TRBD1
TGTGCCTGTCAGGACAGGGTTGGCCAGCCCCAGCATTTT
CACQDRVGQPQHF
>TRBV19|TRBJ1-1|-|-
TGTGCCAGTAGTAACCGAATTCGGGACACTGAAGCTTTCTTT
CASSNRIRDTEAFF
>TRBV6-1|TRBJ2-7|once|TRBD1
TGTGCCAGCAGTGAACAGGGGGCAGGGGAGCAGTACTTC
CASSEQGAGEQYF
>TRBV18|TRBJ1-6|-|-
TGTGCCAGCTCACCAAAAATTCCCACAGGGAGCTCCTATAATTCACCCCTCCACTTT
CASSPKIPTGSSYNSPLHF
>TRBV5-1|TRBJ2-5|-|-
TGCGCCACCTCGGACCGCGGGTTGGGAGAGACCCAGTACTTC
CATSDRGLGETQYF
>TRBV5-1|TRBJ2-7|-|-
TGCGCCAGCAGTCCGTTTAGCGGTCCCTACGAGCAGTACTTC
CASSPFSGPYEQYF
>TRBV19|TRBJ1-2|-|-
TGTGCCAGTAGTATAGGTCCGAGCGATAGCTACACCTTC
CASSIGPSDSYTF
>TRBV28|TRBJ1-5|-|TRBD1
TGTGCCAGCAGAGCGGGACAGGGGGTCCATCAGCCCCAGCATTTT
CASRAGQGVHQPQHF
>TRBV10-2|TRBJ1-2|-|-
TGCGCCAGCAGTTTACCCACGGGCAGGGGAAACCACTATGGCTACACCTTC
CASSLPTGRGNHYGYTF
>TRBV9|TRBJ2-2|-|TRBD2
TGTGCCAGCAGCGTCGGACTAGCGGGAGTAAACGGGGAGCTGTTTTTT
CASSVGLAGVNGELFF
>TRBV30|TRBJ1-4|-|-
TGTGCCTGGGGTGGACAGCAAGGTGAAAAACTGTTTTTT
CAWGGQQGEKLFF
>TRBV28|TRBJ1-3|-|-
TGTGCCACTCTAGGGGCAGGGCCGGGAAACACCATATATTTT
CATLGAGPGNTIYF
>TRBV6-6|TRBJ1-5|-|TRBD1
TGTGCCAGCAGGGCGGGACAGGGGCCCAATCAGCCCCAGCATTTT
CASRAGQGPNQPQHF
>TRBV28|TRBJ1-4|-|-
TGTGCCAGCAGGCAAGCGGGGAAAACAACTAATGAAAAACTGTTTTTT
CASRQAGKTTNEKLFF
>TRBV28|TRBJ1-2|-|-
TGTGCCAGCAGCATTAACTATGGCTACACCTTC
CASSINYGYTF
>TRBV5-1|TRBJ1-1|-|TRBD1
TGCGCCAGCAGCCTCATAGCGACAGGGGGCATAGCGGACACTGAAGCTTTCTTT
CASSLIATGGIADTEAFF
>TRBV6-5|TRBJ1-1|once|-
TGTGCCAGCCGACCCCCGGGGGGGAACACTGAAGCTTTCTTT
CASRPPGGNTEAFF
>TRBV27|TRBJ2-2|-|TRBD1
TGTGCCAGCAGTTCGACAGGGTGGGCTAGGGAGCTGTTTTTT
CASSSTGWARELFF
>TRBV6-5|TRBJ1-1|once|-
TGTGCCAGCAGTCCCCAGGGCATAAGGTCTTTCTTT
CASSPQGIRSFF
>TRBV4-1|TRBJ2-2|-|-
TGCGCCAGCAGCCAAGCAATCCAGGCCACCGGGGAGCTGTTTTTT
CASSQAIQATGELFF